These 28 T cell receptor beta chains were all obtained from the same sample, sequenced in a study of CD8 T cells in ankylosing spondylitis (dated by TCRdb to 2017 to 2019). The library was prepared using 5' RACE. The instrument was an Illumina HiSeq 2500. The public sequencing data were trimmed at Q25 with fastp and processed into clonotypes with MiXCR by TCRdb, which kept only in-frame beta chains. Each CDR3 protein gets just one entry, which takes the most common genes and DNA from the rows behind it. This sample gives about 140,000 distinct CDR3 sequences in total; roughly 8% of them show up just once. The biggest ten clones account for under 7.5% of the sample. The specimen sequenced was synovial fluid, either unsorted or a sorted T cell fraction (not recorded which). These receptors were obtained from a male donor with ankylosing spondylitis.

This clonotype was seen repeatedly, ten times or more. This chain links TRBV4-1 with TRBJ1-5, with D hard to call. The V gene lost 2 bases and the J gene lost 9 bases, with 17 bases spanning the gap. This CDR3 region has 15 residues. Germline V gene sequence: CDR1 MGHRA, CDR2 YSYEKL. This CDR3 reads CASSQSDGPQWPQHF. The CDR3 DNA is TGCGCCAGCAGCCAATCTGATGGACCCCAGTGGCCCCAGCATTTT.

This clonotype showed up many times. This rearrangement joins TRBV20-1 to TRBJ1-5; D remains unclear. The CDR3 is made up of 12 amino acids. Trimming removed 6 bases at V and 0 bases at J, with 6 bases between. Germline V CDR1 and CDR2: DFQATT, SNEGSKA (reference sequence). The DNA of the CDR3 is TGCAGTGCATATCATAGCAATCAGCCCCAGCATTTT. This sequence encodes CSAYHSNQPQHF.

Judged by abundance, this clonotype is medium-sized. CDR3 nucleotide sequence: TGTGCCAGCAGCGTAGAAGAGGAATCACCCCTCCACTTT. Protein: CASSVEEESPLHF. This chain uses TRBV9 with TRBJ1-6, with D uncertain. The CDR3 extends over 13 amino acids. V lost 0 bases, J lost 10 bases, and 8 bases lay in between. Germline CDR1 reads SGDLS; CDR2 reads YYNGEE.

The rearrangement links TRBV7-2 to TRBJ2-1; TRBD1 might be the D (6 bases). Deletions cut 5 bases from V and 1 base from J, with 12 bases between. CDR1 and CDR2 (germline): SGHTA, FQGNSA. The CDR3 is 15 amino acids. CDR3 nucleotides: TGTGCCAGCAGCGCCGGGACAACATCCTACAATGAGCAGTTCTTC. It codes for CASSAGTTSYNEQFF.

The table lists this clonotype with a few counts. DNA for the CDR3: TGTGCCAGCTCACGACAGGCGGACGGGGAGCCCCAGCATTTT. It yields the protein CASSRQADGEPQHF. This rearrangement joins TRBV18 to TRBJ1-5; maybe TRBD1 (6 bases). Per germline, CDR1 KGHSH and CDR2 LQKENI. The CDR3 has 14 amino acids. V lost 4 bases and J lost 8, with 15 bases in between.

In this sample, this clonotype turned up many times. The genes are TRBV5-1 and TRBJ2-7; D is ambiguous. CDR3 length: 13 amino acids. V gave up 1 base and J gave up 3 bases, with 8 bases separating them. Germline V gene lookup returns CDR1 SGHRS and CDR2 YFSETQ. CDR3 sequence (DNA): TGCGCCAGCAGCTTGTCTTCGGGCTACGAGCAGTACTTC. This codes for CASSLSSGYEQYF.

This clonotype was found many times. This sequence joins TRBV4-2 and TRBJ1-3, with 8 bases identical to TRBD1. V shed 4 bases and J 2 bases; nucleotides not matched to a gene: 10. The CDR3 has 17 amino acids. Germline loops: CDR1 LGHNA, CDR2 YNFKEQ. CDR3 sequence: CASSRDLRGRAGNTIYF. The CDR3 DNA sequence: TGTGCCAGCAGCCGCGACCTCAGGGGGCGAGCTGGAAACACCATATATTTT.

This clonotype appeared many times. The V call is TRBV18, the J call TRBJ1-5; 7 nucleotides match TRBD1. CDR3 length: 17 residues. Per germline, CDR1 KGHSH and CDR2 LQKENI. Unmatched junction bases numbered 10, after V lost 1 base and J lost 4 bases. This CDR3 is CASSPRSGAGQNQPQHF. CDR3 DNA sequence: TGTGCCAGCTCACCACGGTCTGGGGCGGGACAGAATCAGCCCCAGCATTTT.

At least ten counts were recorded for this clonotype. The CDR3 here is CASSLFPSALSPIYEQYF. The CDR3 DNA is TGTGCCAGCAGCTTGTTTCCGTCGGCATTGTCGCCTATCTACGAGCAGTACTTC. The V and J genes are TRBV11-2 and TRBJ2-7; D ambiguous. From germline, CDR1 is SGHAT and CDR2 FQNNGV. V lost 3 bases to trimming and J lost 3 bases, with 24 bases between them. This CDR3 comprises 18 residues.

The chain links TRBV4-2 to TRBJ2-3; TRBD1 or TRBD2 may be the D gene (7 bases each). This CDR3 comprises 15 residues. The V and J ends lost 6 bases and 2 bases respectively, with 15 bases between them. Per the germline V gene, CDR1 is LGHNA and CDR2 is YNFKEQ. In DNA, the CDR3 is TGTGCCAGCAGTAGGGGGGGACAGTCCACAGATACGCAGTATTTT. It yields the protein CASSRGGQSTDTQYF.

The sample holds many counts of this clonotype. V and J are TRBV7-2 and TRBJ2-3; 15 bases fit TRBD2. V was pared by 0 bases and J by 4 bases, with 5 bases of the junction left unmatched. The CDR3 is 18 amino acids. Germline CDR1 reads SGHTA; CDR2 reads FQGNSA. The CDR3 sequence is CASSLAPRTSGGADTQYF. The DNA for the CDR3 is TGTGCCAGCAGCTTAGCCCCTAGGACTAGCGGGGGGGCAGATACGCAGTATTTT.

This clonotype was seen a handful of times. The chain combines TRBV29-1 with TRBJ2-1, with 8 bases lining up with TRBD1. Germline V gives CDR1 SQVTM, CDR2 ANQGSEA. The trim removed 1 base at V and 6 bases at J, leaving 2 bases unmatched. This CDR3 is 13 amino acids long. The CDR3 protein is CSVEADRGNEQFF. The CDR3 coding sequence is TGCAGCGTTGAAGCCGACAGGGGCAATGAGCAGTTCTTC.

This clonotype was counted between two and nine times. The chain recombines TRBV11-2 with TRBJ2-3; a weak D match, TRBD2 (8 bases). The CDR3 runs 16 residues. The V gene's germline CDR1 is SGHAT and CDR2 FQNNGV. V was shortened by 5 bases and J by 4 bases, with 19 bases between the two germline ends. The CDR3 region has the DNA TGTGCCAGCAGCGAGGGGGCGGGAGGTGGGGCAGATACGCAGTATTTT. This encodes CASSEGAGGGADTQYF.

The chain uses TRBV11-2 and TRBJ2-7; tentative D call: TRBD2 (5 bases). Germline lookup yields CDR1 SGHAT and CDR2 FQNNGV. This CDR3 spans 16 amino acids. The V and J ends lost 5 bases and 3 bases respectively, with 20 bases between them. The CDR3 region is CASSKKAVGSDYEQYF. Written as DNA, the CDR3 is TGTGCCAGCAGCAAAAAGGCGGTTGGGAGTGACTACGAGCAGTACTTC.

This clonotype appeared many times. This sequence joins TRBV5-1 and TRBJ2-1; D remains unclear. V dropped 2 bases and J dropped 7 bases, with 16 bases sitting between them. CDR1 is SGHRS and CDR2 is YFSETQ in the germline V gene. The CDR3 sequence is 15 residues long. CDR3 DNA: TGCGCCAGCAGCTTCCAAGGCGTGAGTAGGAATGAGCAGTTCTTC. It specifies CASSFQGVSRNEQFF.

The chain has TRBV5-4 and TRBJ2-3; D is perhaps TRBD1 or TRBD2 (5 bases each). Germline CDR1 SGHNT, CDR2 YYREEE (reference sequence). This CDR3 is built from 16 residues. V lost 0 bases and J lost 2, with 13 bases in between. The CDR3 spells CASSLGAGTDTDTQYF. The DNA for the CDR3 is TGTGCCAGCAGCTTGGGGGCTGGGACCGACACAGATACGCAGTATTTT. The full variable domain, with the rest looked up from reference TRBV5-4 and TRBJ2-3, is ETGVTQSPTHLIKTRGQQVTLRCSSQSGHNTVSWYQQALGQGPQFIFQYYREEENGRGNFPPRFSGLQFPNYSSELNVNALELDDSALYLCASSLGAGTDTDTQYFGPGTRLTVL.

This clonotype has a count of ten or more. The chain combines TRBV2 with TRBJ2-7; tentative D call: TRBD2 (6 bases). V dropped 7 bases and J dropped 2 bases, with 15 bases sitting between them. CDR3 size: 14 residues. Germline V gives CDR1 SNHLY, CDR2 FYNNEI. In DNA, the CDR3 is TGTGCCAGCACGGGCGGGGTTCGAACCTACGAGCAGTACTTC. It yields the protein CASTGGVRTYEQYF.

The table lists this clonotype with a few counts. The chain uses TRBV13 and TRBJ2-1, with 12 bases aligning to TRBD1. CDR3 length equals 16 residues. Germline CDR1 PRHDT, CDR2 FYEKMQ (reference sequence). Trimming at V came to 5 bases and at J to 8 bases, leaving 10 bases not matched to a gene. This CDR3 is CASSVLGQGAVYEQFF. The CDR3 DNA sequence: TGTGCCAGCAGCGTACTGGGACAGGGGGCAGTCTATGAGCAGTTCTTC.

In its sample, this clonotype was seen many times. This chain connects TRBV7-2 to TRBJ1-1; D might be TRBD1 (5 bases). This CDR3 is 12 amino acids long. Between the trimmed V and J ends, which lost 4 bases and 11 bases, there was a span of 14 bases. Germline V lookup: CDR1 SGHTA, CDR2 FQGNSA. CDR3 region: CASSSTQGRAFF. The CDR3 DNA reads TGTGCCAGCAGCTCGACTCAGGGTAGGGCTTTCTTT.

This CDR3 reads CASSLSGNTIYF. CDR3 nucleotide sequence: TGTGCCAGCAGCTTGTCGGGAAACACCATATATTTT. The chain recombines TRBV5-6 with TRBJ1-3; D gene unclear. Looked up from germline, CDR1 is SGHDT and CDR2 is YYEEEE. The CDR3 consists of 12 residues. Trimming shortened V by 1 base and J by 4 bases, and 3 bases separated the two germline ends.

This clonotype was picked up many times. The gene calls are TRBV6-5 and TRBJ2-5, with 16 bases lining up with TRBD2. CDR1 MNHEY and CDR2 SVGAGI come from the germline V gene. This CDR3 has 17 residues. Germline trimming cut 0 bases from V and 5 bases from J; bases unmatched to any gene: 3. As DNA, the CDR3 is TGTGCCAGCAGTTACTCGCTGGGACTAGCGGGGGGGGAGACCCAGTACTTC. This translates into CASSYSLGLAGGETQYF.

This clonotype was detected a few times. V is TRBV6-5 and J is TRBJ1-5; D is undetermined. This CDR3 has 16 amino acids. Germline CDR1 and CDR2: MNHEY and SVGAGI. V lost 8 bases and J 8 bases, leaving 25 bases between the germline ends. The CDR3 DNA reads TGTGCCAGCGGTTGGGAGGTCGACGGTTATTTTGAGCCCCAGCATTTT. This encodes CASGWEVDGYFEPQHF.

The CDR3 sequence is CASSEGNSGATDTQYF. The CDR3 DNA reads TGTGCCAGCAGTGAGGGTAATAGCGGGGCCACAGATACGCAGTATTTT. V gene TRBV6-4 combines with J gene TRBJ2-3; TRBD2 agrees at 8 bases. Trimming cost V 3 bases and J 2 bases; bases outside gene matches: 7. There are 16 residues in the CDR3. Germline V gene lookup returns CDR1 MRHNA and CDR2 SNTAGT.

The rearrangement links TRBV20-1 to TRBJ2-3; no clear D. The CDR3 length is 12 residues. With 2 bases removed from V and 6 bases from J, the gap between germline ends came to 9 bases. Germline loops: CDR1 DFQATT, CDR2 SNEGSKA (reference sequence). This chain's CDR3 is CSARQDVDTQYF. CDR3 nucleotides: TGCAGTGCTAGACAGGATGTGGATACGCAGTATTTT.

This clonotype was seen a handful of times. The chain links TRBV29-1 to TRBJ2-7, with D possibly TRBD1 on 5 matching bases. Germline V CDR1 and CDR2: SQVTM, ANQGSEA. CDR3 length: 15 residues. Trimming took off 0 bases at V and 4 bases at J, with 16 bases between the two ends. DNA of the CDR3: TGCAGCGTTGAAGATCCGTCCAGACAGCCATACGAGCAGTACTTC. It yields the protein CSVEDPSRQPYEQYF.

V is TRBV6-2 or TRBV6-3 and J is TRBJ2-7; TRBD1 aligns across 7 bases. This CDR3 contains 12 residues. Germline V gene sequence: CDR1 MNHEY, CDR2 SVGEGT. The junction had 5 bases not matched to a gene; V was cut back by 8 bases and J by 4 bases. CDR3 region: CASGQAEYEQYF. CDR3 nucleotides: TGTGCCAGCGGACAGGCCGAATACGAGCAGTACTTC.

This sequence joins TRBV6-4 and TRBJ1-1; 7 bases fit TRBD1. The CDR3 extends over 14 amino acids. CDR1 and CDR2 (germline): MRHNA, SNTAGT. J was trimmed by 4 bases and V by 3 bases; bases with no gene match: 5. The CDR3 protein is CASSEQGSGTEAFF. The CDR3 DNA follows: TGTGCCAGCAGTGAACAGGGGTCGGGCACTGAAGCTTTCTTT.

This clonotype has at least ten counts. The CDR3 bases are TGTGCCAGCTCACCGTCCAGGGCTACCTACGAGCAGTACTTC. Translating gives CASSPSRATYEQYF. The J gene is TRBJ2-7, the V gene TRBV18, with TRBD1 as a possible D gene (5 bases). V lost 3 bases and J 2 bases, leaving 11 bases between the germline ends. The germline gives CDR1 KGHSH, CDR2 LQKENI. This CDR3 contains 14 residues.